Below are 14 T cell receptor beta chains sequenced from a single sample in a study of T cell repertoires in cytomegalovirus infection. TCRdb called the reads again in MiXCR, with one record for every CDR3 protein. The table shows around 170,000 distinct CDR3 sequences, with approximately 17% occurring only once. What was sequenced was CD8+ T cells from PBMCs. All receptors derive from a human donor in good health (CMV status not recorded). Some clones in this sample may be carry-over from other donors' samples.

V usage is TRBV19 and J usage is TRBJ2-1, with D unclear. From germline, CDR1 is LNHDA and CDR2 SQIVND (reference sequence). The CDR3 has 15 amino acids. V lost 3 bases and J lost 0, with 9 bases in between. Written as DNA, the CDR3 is TGTGCCAGTAGTATCTCTAGGAGCTCCTACAATGAGCAGTTCTTC. Its translation is CASSISRSSYNEQFF. The whole variable domain, remainder taken from reference TRBV19 and TRBJ2-1, is DGGITQSPKYLFRKEGQNVTLSCEQNLNHDAMYWYRQDPGQGLRLIYYSQIVNDFQKGDIAEGYSVSREKKESFPLTVTSAQKNPTAFYLCASSISRSSYNEQFFGPGTRLTVL.

This clonotype was seen more than once but under ten times. The rearrangement uses TRBV7-2 and TRBJ2-7, with TRBD1 matching 9 bases. Germline V gene sequence: CDR1 SGHTA, CDR2 FQGNSA. With 5 bases clipped from V and 2 bases from J, the junction kept 7 bases outside the gene matches. This CDR3 spans 15 amino acids. The CDR3, as DNA: TGTGCCAGCAGCCGACGGGACAGGGACCCCTACGAGCAGTACTTC. Translating it yields CASSRRDRDPYEQYF.

In this sample, this clonotype turned up a few times. A much more abundant neighbour one base away suggests this may be a read error. The chain uses TRBV29-1 and TRBJ2-4; D perhaps matches TRBD2 (5 bases). Germline CDR1 reads SQVTM; CDR2 reads ANQGSEA. Trimming cost V 8 bases and J 2 bases, with 13 bases left between them. CDR3 length: 13 amino acids. The CDR3 reads CSIVGNPKNIQYF. CDR3 DNA: TGCAGCATTGTCGGGAACCCCAAAAACATTCAGTACTTC.

The sample holds a few counts of this clonotype. V gene TRBV6-5 combines with J gene TRBJ2-3, with 8 bases that match TRBD2. Looked up from germline, CDR1 is MNHEY and CDR2 is SVGAGI. The CDR3 runs 12 residues. The V and J ends lost 6 bases and 4 bases, in that order; junction bases with no gene match: 0. The DNA for the CDR3 is TGTGCCAGCAGGACTAGCGCAGATACGCAGTATTTT. This sequence encodes CASRTSADTQYF.

The rearrangement joins TRBV12-3 or TRBV12-4 to TRBJ2-2, with 9 bases identical to TRBD2. After removal of 7 bases from V and 2 bases from J, the junction contained 11 bases not matched to a gene. The CDR3 loop spans 17 amino acids. The CDR3 loop reads CASTSTSGSRNTGELFF. The CDR3 DNA sequence: TGTGCCAGCACCTCGACTAGCGGAAGCAGAAACACCGGGGAGCTGTTTTTT.

This clonotype was found a few times. This rearrangement joins TRBV12-5 to TRBJ2-7; maybe TRBD1 (6 bases). The germline V and J ends were trimmed by 5 bases and 6 bases, with 11 bases remaining between them. The length of the CDR3 is 12 residues. Looked up from germline, CDR1 is LGHNT and CDR2 is FRNRAP. The CDR3 protein is CASGIGQREQYF. CDR3 sequence (DNA): TGTGCTAGTGGTATTGGACAGCGCGAGCAGTACTTC.

The gene calls are TRBV27 and TRBJ2-2; TRBD1 matches 8 bases. This CDR3 contains 15 residues. With 5 bases clipped from V and 4 bases from J, the junction kept 6 bases outside the gene matches. From germline, CDR1 is MNHEY and CDR2 SMNVEV (reference sequence). The CDR3 sequence is CASSGDRGSTGELFF. The CDR3 nucleotides read TGTGCCAGCAGTGGTGACAGGGGTTCCACCGGGGAGCTGTTTTTT.

This clonotype was observed once. The chain links TRBV14 to TRBJ2-7, with a possible D match to TRBD2 (6 bases). V shed 2 bases and J shed 4 bases, with 21 bases lying between them. The germline gives CDR1 SGHDN, CDR2 FVKESK. The CDR3 spans 17 residues. CDR3 region: CASSQLGPGREKYEQYF. Written as DNA, the CDR3 is TGTGCCAGCAGCCAACTGGGGCCGGGACGGGAGAAGTACGAGCAGTACTTC.

This clonotype was observed a handful of times. The chain employs TRBV6-2 or TRBV6-3 and TRBJ1-1; D might be TRBD1 (5 bases). CDR3 length: 14 amino acids. From germline, CDR1 is MNHEY and CDR2 SVGEGT. Trimming removed 0 bases at V and 2 bases at J, with 7 bases between. DNA of the CDR3: TGTGCCAGCAGTTACTCCTGGGGCAACACTGAAGCTTTCTTT. This sequence encodes CASSYSWGNTEAFF.

The genes are TRBV25-1 and TRBJ2-5; 11 nucleotides align to TRBD2. Looked up from germline, CDR1 is MGHDK and CDR2 is SYGVNS. V dropped 5 bases and J dropped 4; count of bases not matched to a gene: 18. CDR3 length equals 19 residues. The CDR3 nucleotides read TGTGCCAGCAGTCACTCCGGGACTAGCGGAGGCCCTCTGGGAGAGACCCAGTACTTC. It codes for CASSHSGTSGGPLGETQYF.

J is TRBJ2-1 and V is TRBV28, with D unclear. V was cut by 5 bases and J by 6 bases, with 23 bases left in between. The CDR3 sequence is 17 residues long. From germline, CDR1 is MDHEN and CDR2 SYDVKM. CDR3 bases: TGTGCCAGCAGTCCCCTCGTCGTCTCGTTCTTGGGCAATGAGCAGTTCTTC. Protein product: CASSPLVVSFLGNEQFF.

The CDR3 loop reads CASSLRGFYNEQFF. The CDR3 coding sequence is TGCGCCAGCAGCTTGCGGGGGTTCTACAATGAGCAGTTCTTC. The genes are TRBV5-1 and TRBJ2-1, with a tentative D call TRBD2 (6 bases). Germline V gives CDR1 SGHRS, CDR2 YFSETQ. The CDR3 contains 14 residues. Trimming left V 1 base short and J 3 bases short, with 8 bases between.

In the case of this clonotype: A read error may be the cause here, since a much bigger clone is one base away. The CDR3 DNA sequence: TGTGCCAGCACCTTAACCCTAGTAAATGAGCAGTTCTTC. This codes for CASTLTLVNEQFF. The chain links TRBV7-2 to TRBJ2-1; D is ambiguous. CDR1 SGHTA and CDR2 FQGNSA come from the germline V gene. The CDR3 extends over 13 amino acids.

A few counts support this clonotype. The J gene is TRBJ1-1, the V gene TRBV4-1; D is uncertain. The CDR3 spans 13 residues. Deletions cut 2 bases from V and 1 base from J, with 5 bases between. Germline assignment: CDR1 MGHRA and CDR2 YSYEKL. CDR3 sequence: CASSQRQNTEAFF. CDR3 DNA: TGCGCCAGCAGCCAAAGACAGAACACTGAAGCTTTCTTT.